This T cell receptor beta chain was sequenced in a study of control samples from healthy donors and cancer patients. Trimming stripped 0 bases from V and 10 bases from J, with 7 bases between. CDR3 length: 12 amino acids. CDR1 and CDR2 from the germline V gene are LGHDT and YNNKEL (reference sequence). Only in-frame clones appear in the TCRdb table, and some are missing; sequencing was by immunoSEQ multiplex PCR. Here the sample spans roughly 90,000 clones, 85% to 90% being singletons. Material for sequencing was PBMCs. This receptor was obtained from a woman aged 45 to 65 with colorectal cancer. The chain links TRBV3-1 (or the pseudogene TRBV3-2) to TRBJ2-1; no clear D gene. The CDR3 DNA follows: TGTGCCAGCAGCCAAGATATCCGAGAGCAGTTCTTC. The encoded protein is CASSQDIREQFF.